This TCR beta chain was profiled in a study of blood T cell repertoires in COVID-19. About the research overall: COVID-19 samples, acute and convalescent, were from the United States, Italy and Spain. PBMCs, B-cell-depleted T cells, or T cells provided the cDNA or gDNA that made up the material.

Per the original data handling: Estimation of nucleated cell counts relied on the amplification of reference gene primers. Clones were read by immunoSEQ multiplex PCR, and TCRdb kept only the in-frame ones, dropping some. That table supplies the V and J calls and clone size; D and trimming were determined from the DNA. The profile shows 200,000 to 250,000 clones, roughly 83% of them singletons. The CDR3 has 13 residues. Germline CDR1 and CDR2: SGHVS and FQNEAQ. The V end was cut by 1 base, the J end by 2 bases, with 4 bases between. This rearrangement joins TRBV7-8 to TRBJ2-3; no clear D. The clonotype originates from a man aged 80 or over with acute or convalescent COVID-19. Sequenced material: peripheral blood. The CDR3 protein is CASSLGATDTQYF. Here the CDR3 DNA reads TGTGCCAGCAGCTTAGGGGCCACAGATACGCAGTATTTT.